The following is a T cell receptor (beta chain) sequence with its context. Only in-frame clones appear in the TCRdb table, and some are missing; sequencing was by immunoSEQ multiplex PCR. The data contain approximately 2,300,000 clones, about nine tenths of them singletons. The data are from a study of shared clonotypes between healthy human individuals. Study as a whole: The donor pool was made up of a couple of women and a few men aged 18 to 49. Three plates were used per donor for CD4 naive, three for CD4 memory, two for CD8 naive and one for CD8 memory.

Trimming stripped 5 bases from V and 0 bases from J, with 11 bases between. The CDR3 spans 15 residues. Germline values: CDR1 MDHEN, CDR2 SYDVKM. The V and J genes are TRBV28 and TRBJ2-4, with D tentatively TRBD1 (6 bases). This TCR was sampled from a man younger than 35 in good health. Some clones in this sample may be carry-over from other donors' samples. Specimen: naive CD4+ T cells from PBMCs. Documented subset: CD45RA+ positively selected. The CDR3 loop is CASSGQNSAKNIQYF. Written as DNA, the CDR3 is TGTGCCAGCAGTGGACAGAACTCAGCCAAAAACATTCAGTACTTC.